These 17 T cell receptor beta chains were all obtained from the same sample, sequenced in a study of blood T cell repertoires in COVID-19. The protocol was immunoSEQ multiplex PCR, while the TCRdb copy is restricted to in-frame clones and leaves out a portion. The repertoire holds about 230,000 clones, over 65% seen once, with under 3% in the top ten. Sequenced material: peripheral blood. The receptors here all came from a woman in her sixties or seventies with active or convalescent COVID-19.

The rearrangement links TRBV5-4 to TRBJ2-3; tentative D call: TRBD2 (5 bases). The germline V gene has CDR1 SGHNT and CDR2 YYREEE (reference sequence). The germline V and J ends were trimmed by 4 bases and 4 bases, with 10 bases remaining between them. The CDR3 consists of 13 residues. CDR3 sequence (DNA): TGTGCCAGCAGCCCGGACTGGGCAGATACGCAGTATTTT. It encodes CASSPDWADTQYF.

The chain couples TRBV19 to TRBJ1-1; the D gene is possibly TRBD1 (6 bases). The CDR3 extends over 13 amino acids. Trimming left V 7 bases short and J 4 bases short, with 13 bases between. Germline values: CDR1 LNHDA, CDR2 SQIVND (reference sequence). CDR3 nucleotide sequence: TGTGCCAGTATGGGACACCCGGGCACTGAAGCTTTCTTT. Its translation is CASMGHPGTEAFF.

CDR3 region: CASSEGLALRTDTQYF. Written as DNA, the CDR3 is TGTGCCAGCAGTGAGGGACTAGCGCTCCGCACAGATACGCAGTATTTT. The rearrangement links TRBV6-1 to TRBJ2-3, with TRBD2 identical over 10 bases. V trimming: 3 bases; J trimming: 1 base; junction bases outside the gene matches: 4. CDR1 and CDR2 from the germline V gene are MNHNS and SASEGT. The CDR3 has 16 residues.

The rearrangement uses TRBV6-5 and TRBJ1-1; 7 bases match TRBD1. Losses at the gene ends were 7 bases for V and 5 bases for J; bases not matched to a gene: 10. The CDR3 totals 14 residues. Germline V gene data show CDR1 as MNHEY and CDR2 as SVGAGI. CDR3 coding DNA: TGTGCCAGCACCCCGGACAGGTCCGGGACTGAAGCTTTCTTT. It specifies CASTPDRSGTEAFF.

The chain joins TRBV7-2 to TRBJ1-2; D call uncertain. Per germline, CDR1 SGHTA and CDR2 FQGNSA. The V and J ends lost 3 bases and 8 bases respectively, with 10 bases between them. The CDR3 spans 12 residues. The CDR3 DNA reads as TGTGCCAGCAGCTTTTTGCGAGAGGGCTACACCTTC. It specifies CASSFLREGYTF.

CDR3 amino acids: CAWSAQSYGYTF. Written as DNA, the CDR3 is TGTGCCTGGAGTGCACAGAGCTATGGCTACACCTTC. The genes are TRBV30 and TRBJ1-2, with unresolved D. Germline CDR1 GTSNPN, CDR2 SVGIG (reference sequence). V was pared by 1 base and J by 4 bases, with 7 bases between. The CDR3 consists of 12 residues.

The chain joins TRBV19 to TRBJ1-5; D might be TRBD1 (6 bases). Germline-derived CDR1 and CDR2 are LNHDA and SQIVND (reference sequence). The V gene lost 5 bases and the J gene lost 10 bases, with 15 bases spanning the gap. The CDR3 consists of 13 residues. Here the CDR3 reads CASSGQPLLPQHF. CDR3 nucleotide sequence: TGTGCCAGTAGTGGACAGCCTCTTTTACCCCAGCATTTT.

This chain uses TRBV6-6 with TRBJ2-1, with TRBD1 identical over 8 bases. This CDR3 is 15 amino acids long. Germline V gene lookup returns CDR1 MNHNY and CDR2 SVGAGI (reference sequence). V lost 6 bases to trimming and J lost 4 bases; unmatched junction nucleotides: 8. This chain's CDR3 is CASRLTGGQYNEQFF. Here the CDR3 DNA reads TGTGCCAGCAGGCTTACAGGGGGTCAATACAATGAGCAGTTCTTC.

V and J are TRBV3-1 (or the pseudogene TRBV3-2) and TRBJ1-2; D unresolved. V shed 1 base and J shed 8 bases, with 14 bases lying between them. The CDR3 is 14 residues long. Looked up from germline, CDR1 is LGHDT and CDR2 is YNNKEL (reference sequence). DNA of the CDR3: TGTGCCAGCAGCCAAGGCGGCGGAGTAACCGGCTACACCTTC. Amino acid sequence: CASSQGGGVTGYTF.

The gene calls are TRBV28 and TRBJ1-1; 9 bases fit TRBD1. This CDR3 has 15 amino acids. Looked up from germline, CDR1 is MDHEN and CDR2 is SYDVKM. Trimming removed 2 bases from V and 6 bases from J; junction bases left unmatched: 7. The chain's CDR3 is CASSLPDRGFSEAFF. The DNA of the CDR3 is TGTGCCAGCAGTTTACCCGACAGGGGGTTTTCTGAAGCTTTCTTT.

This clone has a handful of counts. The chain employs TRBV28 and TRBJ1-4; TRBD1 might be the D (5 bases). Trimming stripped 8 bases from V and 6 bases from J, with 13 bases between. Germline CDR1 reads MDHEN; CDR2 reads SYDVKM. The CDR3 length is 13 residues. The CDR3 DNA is TGTGCCAGCGGGGACTACAGACATGAAAAACTGTTTTTT. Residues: CASGDYRHEKLFF.

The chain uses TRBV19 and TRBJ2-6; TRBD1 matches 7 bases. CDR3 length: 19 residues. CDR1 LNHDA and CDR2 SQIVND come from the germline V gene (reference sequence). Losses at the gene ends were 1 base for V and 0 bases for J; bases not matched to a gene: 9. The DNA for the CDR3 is TGTGCCAGTAGTATAGTTGGGGACAGCCCCAGCTCTGGGGCCAACGTCCTGACTTTC. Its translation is CASSIVGDSPSSGANVLTF. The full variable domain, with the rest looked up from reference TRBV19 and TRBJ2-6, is DGGITQSPKYLFRKEGQNVTLSCEQNLNHDAMYWYRQDPGQGLRLIYYSQIVNDFQKGDIAEGYSVSREKKESFPLTVTSAQKNPTAFYLCASSIVGDSPSSGANVLTFGAGSRLTVL.

The CDR3 coding sequence is TGTGCCAGCTCACAGGGGACAGGGAATTCACCCCTCCACTTT. It yields the protein CASSQGTGNSPLHF. V usage is TRBV18 and J usage is TRBJ1-6; 9 bases fit TRBD1. V dropped 4 bases and J dropped 7; count of bases not matched to a gene: 2. CDR3 length: 14 amino acids. Looked up from germline, CDR1 is KGHSH and CDR2 is LQKENI.

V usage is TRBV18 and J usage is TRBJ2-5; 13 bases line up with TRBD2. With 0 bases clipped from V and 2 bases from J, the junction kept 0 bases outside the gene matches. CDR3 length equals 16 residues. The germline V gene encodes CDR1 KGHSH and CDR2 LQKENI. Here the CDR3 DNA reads TGTGCCAGCTCACCACCGGGACTAGCGGGACAAGAGACCCAGTACTTC. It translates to CASSPPGLAGQETQYF.

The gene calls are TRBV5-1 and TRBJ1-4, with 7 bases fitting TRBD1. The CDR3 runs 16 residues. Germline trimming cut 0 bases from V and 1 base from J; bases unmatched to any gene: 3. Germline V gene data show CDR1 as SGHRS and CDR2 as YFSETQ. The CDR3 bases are TGCGCCAGCAGCTTGGAGGGGGCGGGAACTAATGAAAAACTGTTTTTT. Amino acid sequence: CASSLEGAGTNEKLFF.

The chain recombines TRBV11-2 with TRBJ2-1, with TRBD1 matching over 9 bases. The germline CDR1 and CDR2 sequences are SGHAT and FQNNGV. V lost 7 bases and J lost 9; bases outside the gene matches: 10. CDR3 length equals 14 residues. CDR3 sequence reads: CASNRDRALGEQFF. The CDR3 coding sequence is TGTGCCAGCAACCGGGACAGGGCCCTCGGTGAGCAGTTCTTC.

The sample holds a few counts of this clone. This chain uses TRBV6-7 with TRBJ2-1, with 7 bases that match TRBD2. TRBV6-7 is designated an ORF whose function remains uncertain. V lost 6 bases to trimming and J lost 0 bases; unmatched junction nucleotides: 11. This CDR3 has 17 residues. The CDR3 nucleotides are TGTGCCAGCAGACCCTCGGAGCGGGACGGCTCCTACAATGAGCAGTTCTTC. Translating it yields CASRPSERDGSYNEQFF.